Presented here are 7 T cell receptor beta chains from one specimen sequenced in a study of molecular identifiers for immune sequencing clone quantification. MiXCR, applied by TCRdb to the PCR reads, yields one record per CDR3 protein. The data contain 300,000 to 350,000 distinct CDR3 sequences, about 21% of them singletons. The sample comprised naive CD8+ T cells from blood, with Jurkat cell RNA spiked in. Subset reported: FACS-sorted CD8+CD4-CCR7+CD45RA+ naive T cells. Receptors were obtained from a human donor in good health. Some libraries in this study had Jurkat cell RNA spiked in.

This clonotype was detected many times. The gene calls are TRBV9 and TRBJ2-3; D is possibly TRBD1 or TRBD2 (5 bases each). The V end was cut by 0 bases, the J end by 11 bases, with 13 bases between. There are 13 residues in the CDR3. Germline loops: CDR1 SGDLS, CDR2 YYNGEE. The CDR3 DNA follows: TGTGCCAGCAGCGTAGGGGGCCCTCGGGGGCAGTATTTT. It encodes CASSVGGPRGQYF.

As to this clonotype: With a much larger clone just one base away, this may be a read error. The CDR3 is CASSFRTGGRPGENTGELFF. The CDR3 DNA follows: TGTGCCAGCAGTTTTCGTACTGGCGGGAGGCCCGGCGAAAACACCGGGGAGCTGTTTTTT. This chain links TRBV28 with TRBJ2-2; 8 bases are shared with TRBD2. The V segment lost 3 bases and the J segment 2 bases; nucleotides outside the gene matches: 17. CDR1 is MDHEN, CDR2 SYDVKM, per germline. CDR3 length equals 20 residues.

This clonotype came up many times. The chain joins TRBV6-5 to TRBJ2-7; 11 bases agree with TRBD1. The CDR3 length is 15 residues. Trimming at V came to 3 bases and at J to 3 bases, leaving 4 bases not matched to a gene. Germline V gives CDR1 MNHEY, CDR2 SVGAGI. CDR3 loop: CASSYEGTGGYEQYF. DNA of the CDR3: TGTGCCAGCAGTTATGAGGGGACAGGGGGCTACGAGCAGTACTTC.

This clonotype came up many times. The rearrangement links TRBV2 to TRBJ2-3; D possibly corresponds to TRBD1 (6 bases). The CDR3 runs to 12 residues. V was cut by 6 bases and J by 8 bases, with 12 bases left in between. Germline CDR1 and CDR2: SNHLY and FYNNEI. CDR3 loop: CASSEIGGTQYF. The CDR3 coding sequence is TGTGCCAGCAGCGAAATAGGGGGTACGCAGTATTTT. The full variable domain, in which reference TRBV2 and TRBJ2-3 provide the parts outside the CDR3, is EPEVTQTPSHQVTQMGQEVILRCVPISNHLYFYWYRQILGQKVEFLVSFYNNEISEKSEIFDDQFSVERPDGSNFTLKIRSTKLEDSAMYFCASSEIGGTQYFGPGTRLTVL.

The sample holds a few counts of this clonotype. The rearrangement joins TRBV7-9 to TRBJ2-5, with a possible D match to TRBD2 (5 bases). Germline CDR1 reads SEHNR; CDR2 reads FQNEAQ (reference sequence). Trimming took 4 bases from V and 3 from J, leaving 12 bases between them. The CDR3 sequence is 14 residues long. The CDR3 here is CASSSRQREETQYF. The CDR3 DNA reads TGTGCCAGCAGCTCGCGGCAGAGGGAAGAGACCCAGTACTTC. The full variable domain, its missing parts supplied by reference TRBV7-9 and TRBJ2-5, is DTGVSQNPRHKITKRGQNVTFRCDPISEHNRLYWYRQTLGQGPEFLTYFQNEAQLEKSRLLSDRFSAERPKGSFSTLEIQRTEQGDSAMYLCASSSRQREETQYFGPGTRLLVL.

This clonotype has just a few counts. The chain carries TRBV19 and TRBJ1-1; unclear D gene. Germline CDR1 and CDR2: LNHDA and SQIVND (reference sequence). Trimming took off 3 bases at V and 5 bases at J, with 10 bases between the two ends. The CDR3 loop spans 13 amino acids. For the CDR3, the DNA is TGTGCCAGTAGTATGTCTGGGATGACTGAAGCTTTCTTT. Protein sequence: CASSMSGMTEAFF. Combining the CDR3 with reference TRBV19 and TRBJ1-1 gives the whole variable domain DGGITQSPKYLFRKEGQNVTLSCEQNLNHDAMYWYRQDPGQGLRLIYYSQIVNDFQKGDIAEGYSVSREKKESFPLTVTSAQKNPTAFYLCASSMSGMTEAFFGQGTRLTVV.

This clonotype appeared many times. CDR3 loop: CASSLRAGGLTDTQYF. In nucleotides, the CDR3 is TGCGCCAGCAGCTTGAGGGCGGGGGGACTCACAGATACGCAGTATTTT. The chain uses TRBV5-1 and TRBJ2-3; 8 nucleotides match TRBD2. After removal of 1 base from V and 2 bases from J, the junction contained 6 bases not matched to a gene. The CDR3 runs to 16 residues. Germline loops: CDR1 SGHRS, CDR2 YFSETQ.